This TCR beta chain was identified in a study of blood T cell repertoires in COVID-19. Libraries were prepared by immunoSEQ multiplex PCR; TCRdb keeps only in-frame clonotypes and omits some of them. The repertoire holds 300,000 to 400,000 clones, with almost 90% as singletons. Germline V gene lookup returns CDR1 LGHNA and CDR2 YSLEER. V lost 4 bases and J 5 bases, leaving 16 bases between the germline ends. This CDR3 region has 15 residues. The receptor comes from a woman between 65 and 79 years old with COVID-19, enrolled during active disease. The chain is built from TRBV4-3 and TRBJ2-3, with D perhaps matching TRBD2 (6 bases). The sample was peripheral blood. CDR3 protein: CASSLRLAPGDTQYF. The DNA for the CDR3 is TGCGCCAGCAGCCTTCGCCTAGCGCCAGGAGATACGCAGTATTTT.